Listed below are T cell receptor beta chains from one sample, sequenced in a study of T cells after yellow fever vaccination. TCRdb redid the calling of the 5' RACE reads with MiXCR, one entry per CDR3 protein. The table lists some 240,000 distinct CDR3 sequences, around 3.1% of them singletons, with 3.2% in the top ten. This material consisted of CD4+ T cells sorted from PBMCs, taken 10 days after the yellow fever booster vaccination. The origin of the receptors is a man younger than 35 who received the YFV17D yellow fever vaccine. CDR3s include the opening cysteine and the closing phenylalanine or tryptophan. The order of the fields is clone size, J gene, D gene, V gene, CDR3 DNA, CDR3 protein. The D gene is left open where the match is weak. Part of the rows lack a size; the others show once, few, many or a class for expanded clones.

. | TRBJ2-7 | . | TRBV5-1 | TGCGCCAGCAGCTTGGCTGAGTCCGAGCAGTACTTC | CASSLAESEQYF
many | TRBJ2-2 | . | TRBV7-9 | TGTGCCAGCAGCTTCGCGGGGAACACCGGGGAGCTGTTTTTT | CASSFAGNTGELFF
many | TRBJ2-3 | TRBD1 | TRBV20-1 | TGCAGTGCTATCCCACCGGGACAGGACGTCTATACGCAGTATTTT | CSAIPPGQDVYTQYF
. | TRBJ1-5 | . | TRBV9 | TGTGCCAGCAGCCCTAGCGGGGGGCAGAGTCAGCCCCAGCATTTT | CASSPSGGQSQPQHF
. | TRBJ2-1 | TRBD2 | TRBV5-1 | TGCGCCAGCAGCTTGATAGCGGGGGGATACAATGAGCAGTTCTTC | CASSLIAGGYNEQFF
many | TRBJ2-5 | . | TRBV5-1 | TGCGCCAGCAGCTTGGAAGAGACCCAGTACTTC | CASSLEETQYF
many | TRBJ1-5 | . | TRBV6-6 | TGTGGGGCCGCGGTGGGAGGTCAGCCCCAGCATTTT | CGAAVGGQPQHF
few | TRBJ1-5 | . | TRBV6-6 | TGTGCCAGCAACCCGACGGCGGGGAATCAGCCCCAGCATTTT | CASNPTAGNQPQHF
many | TRBJ2-5 | . | TRBV7-2 | TGTGCCAGCAGCTTATTAGGGGGGGGCGTTCCGGAGACCCAGTACTTC | CASSLLGGGVPETQYF
few | TRBJ1-5 | . | TRBV28 | TGTGCCAGCAGTTTGGCAGGCTTGCCCCAGCATTTT | CASSLAGLPQHF
few | TRBJ2-4 | TRBD2 | TRBV4-2 | TGTGCCAGCAGCCAACCCCAGTGGCGGGGGGCCAAAAACATTCAGTACTTC | CASSQPQWRGAKNIQYF
. | TRBJ1-1 | . | TRBV10-3 | TGTGCCATCAGTGAGTCGGCCGGGAAAGGGAACACTGAAGCTTTCTTT | CAISESAGKGNTEAFF
. | TRBJ2-5 | . | TRBV18 | TGTGCCAGCTCACCACCCTCATTTGAGACCCAGTACTTC | CASSPPSFETQYF
few | TRBJ1-4 | TRBD1 | TRBV6-4 | TGTGCCAGCCCCGGACAGGGCGGGAAGGGAGTACAGAGTGAAAAACTGTTTTTT | CASPGQGGKGVQSEKLFF
. | TRBJ1-6 | . | TRBV6-2/TRBV6-3 | TGTGCCAGCAGTTACCCGGATTTTCTGGCACCCCTCCACTTT | CASSYPDFLAPLHF
few | TRBJ1-2 | . | TRBV5-6 | TGTGCCAGCAGCTTGCTTTCCGGGGGTGGCTACACCTTC | CASSLLSGGGYTF
many | TRBJ2-4 | TRBD2 | TRBV4-1 | TGCGCCAGCAGCCCGGGACTAGCGGGGGGGCTAGCCAAAAACATTCAGTACTTC | CASSPGLAGGLAKNIQYF
many | TRBJ1-5 | . | TRBV2 | TGTACCCAAGGAATGCAGAGCAATCAGCCCCAGCATTTT | CTQGMQSNQPQHF